A single sample gave rise to the 27 T cell receptor beta chains below, sequenced in a study of cytomegalovirus exposure and HLA in healthy donors. The table came from immunoSEQ multiplex PCR; TCRdb's copy has only in-frame clones and leaves some out. Among approximately 270,000 clones listed, more than 75% were seen once. The source material was PBMCs. The receptors stem from a man between 18 and 29 years old in good health and CMV-seropositive.

CDR3 sequence (DNA): TGTGCCAGCAGTTTCATCAGGGGGCCCCCTGAAGCTTTCTTT. Its protein product is CASSFIRGPPEAFF. The chain employs TRBV27 and TRBJ1-1, with 8 bases matching TRBD1. After removal of 3 bases from V and 6 bases from J, the junction contained 6 bases not matched to a gene. Per germline, CDR1 MNHEY and CDR2 SMNVEV (reference sequence). The CDR3 totals 14 residues.

The chain recombines TRBV5-4 with TRBJ2-7; D is undetermined. The V gene's germline CDR1 is SGHNT and CDR2 YYREEE (reference sequence). Trimming pared 0 bases from V and 0 bases from J, leaving 4 bases between. The CDR3 extends over 13 amino acids. DNA for the CDR3: TGTGCCAGCAGCTTGGAGAGCTCCTACGAGCAGTACTTC. It codes for CASSLESSYEQYF. Variable domain in full (rest from reference TRBV5-4 and TRBJ2-7): ETGVTQSPTHLIKTRGQQVTLRCSSQSGHNTVSWYQQALGQGPQFIFQYYREEENGRGNFPPRFSGLQFPNYSSELNVNALELDDSALYLCASSLESSYEQYFGPGTRLTVT.

The gene calls are TRBV5-1 and TRBJ1-1; D unclear. The CDR3 covers 14 residues. CDR1 and CDR2 from the germline V gene are SGHRS and YFSETQ. The germline V and J ends were trimmed by 0 bases and 5 bases, with 11 bases remaining between them. The CDR3 coding sequence is TGCGCCAGCAGCTTGGAACTAAGCGGGACTGAAGCTTTCTTT. Translated: CASSLELSGTEAFF.

This clone was seen just once. This chain connects TRBV27 to TRBJ2-7, with D perhaps matching TRBD1 (6 bases). V lost 4 bases and J 2 bases, leaving 24 bases between the germline ends. The CDR3 consists of 18 residues. CDR1 is MNHEY, CDR2 SMNVEV, per germline (reference sequence). This CDR3 reads CASSYRVSGTYMTYEQYF. CDR3 bases: TGTGCCAGCAGTTACAGGGTCTCGGGAACATATATGACCTACGAGCAGTACTTC.

This chain uses TRBV5-4 with TRBJ2-7, with a tentative D call TRBD2 (6 bases). CDR1 and CDR2 from the germline V gene are SGHNT and YYREEE (reference sequence). V lost 4 bases, J lost 1 base, and 12 bases lay in between. The CDR3 is 14 amino acids. Here the CDR3 reads CASSGQGLSYEQYF. CDR3 DNA sequence: TGTGCCAGCAGCGGCCAGGGACTTTCCTACGAGCAGTACTTC.

The chain combines TRBV4-3 with TRBJ1-4; D uncertain. This CDR3 contains 13 residues. CDR1 LGHNA and CDR2 YSLEER come from the germline V gene. The V and J ends lost 1 base and 7 bases respectively, with 7 bases between them. The CDR3 reads CASSQASGEKLFF. CDR3 DNA: TGCGCCAGCAGCCAAGCGTCCGGTGAAAAACTGTTTTTT.

The chain combines TRBV19 with TRBJ1-2; possibly TRBD1 for D (5 bases). Germline lookup yields CDR1 LNHDA and CDR2 SQIVND (reference sequence). The ends were cut back, 5 bases at V and 0 bases at J, with 16 bases in the middle. The CDR3 has 16 amino acids. CDR3 sequence reads: CASSPPWGGTNYGYTF. In DNA, the CDR3 is TGTGCCAGTAGTCCCCCCTGGGGCGGTACTAACTATGGCTACACCTTC.

The J gene is TRBJ1-2, the V gene TRBV11-2; D is undetermined. Germline V gene sequence: CDR1 SGHAT, CDR2 FQNNGV. CDR3 length equals 13 residues. V was trimmed by 5 bases and J by 4 bases, leaving 11 bases between them. CDR3 protein: CASSPLTSYGYTF. The CDR3 DNA reads as TGTGCCAGCAGCCCGTTGACGTCCTATGGCTACACCTTC.

The chain has TRBV7-6 and TRBJ2-5; 8 nucleotides match TRBD1. The CDR3 length is 14 residues. V gave up 4 bases and J gave up 4 bases; unmatched junction bases: 5. Germline CDR1 reads SGHVS; CDR2 reads FNYEAQ. The CDR3 sequence: CASSSPGGRETQYF. The CDR3 DNA is TGTGCCAGCAGCTCTCCAGGGGGCAGAGAGACCCAGTACTTC.

In its sample, this clone was seen once. The chain carries TRBV28 and TRBJ2-1; 8 bases map to TRBD2. The CDR3 is 15 residues long. J was trimmed by 7 bases and V by 5 bases; bases with no gene match: 10. From germline, CDR1 is MDHEN and CDR2 SYDVKM. In nucleotides, the CDR3 is TGTGCCAGCAGTCCGTTAGCGGGACATGTAAATGAGCAGTTCTTC. Translated, it gives CASSPLAGHVNEQFF.

The chain combines TRBV6-5 with TRBJ2-7; possibly TRBD1 for D (6 bases). Trimming pared 6 bases from V and 2 bases from J, leaving 14 bases between. The CDR3 covers 14 residues. Looked up from germline, CDR1 is MNHEY and CDR2 is SVGAGI. The CDR3 here is CASSSIGQTYEQYF. The DNA of the CDR3 is TGTGCCAGCAGCTCCATCGGACAGACCTACGAGCAGTACTTC.

This sequence joins TRBV27 and TRBJ2-3; TRBD2 agrees at 13 bases. CDR3 size: 15 residues. V gave up 3 bases and J gave up 8 bases; unmatched junction bases: 5. Germline assignment: CDR1 MNHEY and CDR2 SMNVEV (reference sequence). Written as DNA, the CDR3 is TGTGCCAGCAGTTTCGGACTAGCGGGAGCCGCTACGCAGTATTTT. This sequence encodes CASSFGLAGAATQYF.

In nucleotides, the CDR3 is TGCGCCAGCAGCTTGGTTGGCAGGGGGTTGGATACGCAGTATTTT. Translating it yields CASSLVGRGLDTQYF. This sequence joins TRBV5-1 and TRBJ2-3; the match to TRBD1 covers 7 bases. The CDR3 runs to 15 residues. Unmatched junction bases numbered 7, after V lost 0 bases and J lost 6 bases. Germline CDR1 reads SGHRS; CDR2 reads YFSETQ.

This clone was seen a handful of times. The chain has TRBV19 and TRBJ1-2; 9 positions agree with TRBD1. Trimming cost V 0 bases and J 4 bases; bases outside gene matches: 9. The germline CDR1 and CDR2 sequences are LNHDA and SQIVND (reference sequence). The CDR3 is 17 amino acids. CDR3 coding DNA: TGTGCCAGTAGTATAGATCTGGGGACAGGGATTACCTATGGCTACACCTTC. This encodes CASSIDLGTGITYGYTF.

This sequence joins TRBV5-6 and TRBJ1-1; perhaps TRBD1 as D (5 bases). The length of the CDR3 is 15 residues. Germline V gene sequence: CDR1 SGHDT, CDR2 YYEEEE. Between the trimmed V and J ends, which lost 4 bases and 6 bases, there was a span of 19 bases. The CDR3 bases are TGTGCCAGCAGCCGGACATTGGCGGGGTTTGCTGAAGCTTTCTTT. Its protein is CASSRTLAGFAEAFF.

J is TRBJ2-1 and V is TRBV7-3; D unresolved. The V end lost 1 base, the J end lost 5 bases, and 9 bases lay between the germline ends. Germline V gives CDR1 SGHTA, CDR2 FQGTGA. The CDR3 loop spans 14 amino acids. CDR3 in DNA: TGTGCCAGCAGCTTAAACAGCATAAACAATGAGCAGTTCTTC. It yields the protein CASSLNSINNEQFF. The full variable domain, in which reference TRBV7-3 and TRBJ2-1 provide the parts outside the CDR3, is GAGVSQTPSNKVTEKGKYVELRCDPISGHTALYWYRQSLGQGPEFLIYFQGTGAADDSGLPNDRFFAVRPEGSVSTLKIQRTERGDSAVYLCASSLNSINNEQFFGPGTRLTVL.

The gene calls are TRBV5-1 and TRBJ2-2, with TRBD2 identical over 11 bases. Unmatched junction bases numbered 8, after V lost 1 base and J lost 9 bases. The germline CDR1 and CDR2 sequences are SGHRS and YFSETQ. CDR3 size: 16 residues. The CDR3 coding sequence is TGCGCCAGCAGCTTGCTGACTAGCGGGATTCTGAGGGAGCTGTTTTTT. Translation: CASSLLTSGILRELFF.

The chain recombines TRBV18 with TRBJ1-5; possibly TRBD1 for D (5 bases). V lost 2 bases and J 2 bases, leaving 13 bases between the germline ends. The germline CDR1 and CDR2 sequences are KGHSH and LQKENI. CDR3 length: 16 residues. CDR3 coding DNA: TGTGCCAGCTCACCATCGGGGGGGGGTGGCAATCAGCCCCAGCATTTT. Protein sequence: CASSPSGGGGNQPQHF.

The chain has TRBV9 and TRBJ2-3, with D possibly matching TRBD2 (6 bases). The CDR3 is 12 residues long. V lost 4 bases and J lost 10, with 13 bases in between. Germline CDR1 SGDLS, CDR2 YYNGEE. CDR3 protein: CASSPPPGAQYF. The CDR3 nucleotides are TGTGCCAGCAGCCCCCCCCCGGGAGCGCAGTATTTT. Full variable domain (missing parts from reference TRBV9 and TRBJ2-3): DSGVTQTPKHLITATGQRVTLRCSPRSGDLSVYWYQQSLDQGLQFLIQYYNGEERAKGNILERFSAQQFPDLHSELNLSSLELGDSALYFCASSPPPGAQYFGPGTRLTVL.

The CDR3 protein is CASSIRQPGWPQHF. In DNA, the CDR3 is TGTGCCAGTAGTATACGGCAGCCCGGTTGGCCCCAGCATTTT. The chain recombines TRBV19 with TRBJ1-5; D is undetermined. The length of the CDR3 is 14 residues. From germline, CDR1 is LNHDA and CDR2 SQIVND (reference sequence). V lost 2 bases and J lost 9, with 14 bases in between.

The chain is built from TRBV27 and TRBJ2-5, with a tentative D call TRBD2 (6 bases). From germline, CDR1 is MNHEY and CDR2 SMNVEV (reference sequence). This CDR3 has 14 residues. The V and J ends lost 5 bases and 5 bases respectively, with 15 bases between them. CDR3 coding DNA: TGTGCCAGCAGTGGGTGGATGGAGGGGGAGACCCAGTACTTC. Translation: CASSGWMEGETQYF.

The genes are TRBV4-2 and TRBJ1-2, with 10 nucleotides matching TRBD1. With 0 bases clipped from V and 3 bases from J, the junction kept 4 bases outside the gene matches. CDR1 is LGHNA and CDR2 is YNFKEQ in the germline V gene. CDR3 length equals 16 residues. The CDR3 DNA reads as TGTGCCAGCAGCCAAGATGGACAGGGGGACGACTATGGCTACACCTTC. Encoded protein: CASSQDGQGDDYGYTF.

CDR3 nucleotide sequence: TGTGCCAGCAGGAGGGGCGGGACTGGCGAGCAGTACTTC. Protein: CASRRGGTGEQYF. The chain employs TRBV6-5 and TRBJ2-7; D is possibly TRBD2 (6 bases). This CDR3 has 13 residues. Germline lookup yields CDR1 MNHEY and CDR2 SVGAGI. The germline V and J ends were trimmed by 6 bases and 6 bases, with 15 bases remaining between them.

This clone appeared a single time. As DNA, the CDR3 is TGTGCCAGCAGCTCCGGGGCCGGAAGCTCCTACGAGCAGTACTTC. Translating it yields CASSSGAGSSYEQYF. The chain uses TRBV28 and TRBJ2-7, with D tentatively TRBD1 or TRBD2 (5 bases each). The V gene's germline CDR1 is MDHEN and CDR2 SYDVKM. V was cut by 6 bases and J by 0 bases, with 15 bases left in between. The CDR3 spans 15 residues.

V usage is TRBV6-5 and J usage is TRBJ1-1; TRBD1 agrees at 7 bases. With V trimmed by 6 bases and J by 8 bases, 15 bases remained unmatched. This CDR3 has 15 residues. CDR1 is MNHEY, CDR2 SVGAGI, per germline. CDR3 nucleotide sequence: TGTGCCAGCAGCAGAACAGGGGTGGGGGTCGGAGAAGCTTTCTTT. Translating gives CASSRTGVGVGEAFF.

V and J are TRBV29-1 and TRBJ2-1, with a weak D call TRBD2 (5 bases). Germline lookup yields CDR1 SQVTM and CDR2 ANQGSEA. CDR3 length: 15 amino acids. Trimming stripped 4 bases from V and 7 bases from J, with 20 bases between. The DNA for the CDR3 is TGCAGCGTTGTAAGAGGGAGAGATCTTCGGAATGAGCAGTTCTTC. Translated, it gives CSVVRGRDLRNEQFF.

Written as DNA, the CDR3 is TGTGCCAGCAGCAGGGGACTCCCCGAGAGGGGCTACACCTTC. As protein: CASSRGLPERGYTF. This chain links TRBV5-4 with TRBJ1-2, with D possibly matching TRBD1 (5 bases). Germline V gene sequence: CDR1 SGHNT, CDR2 YYREEE (reference sequence). Trimming shortened V by 4 bases and J by 8 bases, and 18 bases separated the two germline ends. This CDR3 region has 14 residues.